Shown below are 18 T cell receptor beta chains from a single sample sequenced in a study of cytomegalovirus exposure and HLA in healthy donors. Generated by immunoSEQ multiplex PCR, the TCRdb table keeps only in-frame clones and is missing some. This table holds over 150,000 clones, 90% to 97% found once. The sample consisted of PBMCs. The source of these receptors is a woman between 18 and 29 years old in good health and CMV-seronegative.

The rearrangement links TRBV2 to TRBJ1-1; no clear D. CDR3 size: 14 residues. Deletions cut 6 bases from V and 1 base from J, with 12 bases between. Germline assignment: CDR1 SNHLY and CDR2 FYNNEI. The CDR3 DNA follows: TGTGCCAGCAGCTCCCCCGACTGGAACACTGAAGCTTTCTTT. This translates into CASSSPDWNTEAFF.

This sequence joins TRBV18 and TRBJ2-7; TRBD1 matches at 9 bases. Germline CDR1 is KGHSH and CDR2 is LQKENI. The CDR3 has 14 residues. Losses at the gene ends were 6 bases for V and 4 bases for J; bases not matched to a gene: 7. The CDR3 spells CASSRDRDAYEQYF. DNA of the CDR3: TGTGCCAGCTCTAGGGACAGGGACGCGTACGAGCAGTACTTC.

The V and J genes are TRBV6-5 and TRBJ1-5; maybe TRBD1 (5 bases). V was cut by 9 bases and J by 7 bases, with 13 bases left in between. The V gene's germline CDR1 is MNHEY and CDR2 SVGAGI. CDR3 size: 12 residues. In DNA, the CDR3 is TGTGCCAGTGGGGGAGGGAAACAGCCCCAGCATTTT. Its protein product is CASGGGKQPQHF.

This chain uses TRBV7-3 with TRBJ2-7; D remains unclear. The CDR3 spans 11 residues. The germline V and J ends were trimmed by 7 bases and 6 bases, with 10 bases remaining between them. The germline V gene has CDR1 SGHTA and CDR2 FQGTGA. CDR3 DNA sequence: TGTGCCAGCAACACAACCCCCGAGCAGTACTTC. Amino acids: CASNTTPEQYF.

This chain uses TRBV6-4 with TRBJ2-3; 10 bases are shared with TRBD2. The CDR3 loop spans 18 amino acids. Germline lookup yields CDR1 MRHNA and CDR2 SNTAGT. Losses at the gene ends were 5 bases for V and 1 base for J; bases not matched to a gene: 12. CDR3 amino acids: CASSNIAGGGWCTDTQYF. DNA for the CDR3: TGTGCCAGCAGTAACATAGCGGGGGGAGGTTGGTGCACAGATACGCAGTATTTT.

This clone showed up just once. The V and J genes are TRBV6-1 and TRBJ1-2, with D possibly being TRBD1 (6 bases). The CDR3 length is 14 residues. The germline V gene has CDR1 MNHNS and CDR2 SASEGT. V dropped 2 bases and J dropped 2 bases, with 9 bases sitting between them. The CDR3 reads CASSEPGQNYGYTF. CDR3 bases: TGTGCCAGCAGTGAACCCGGACAGAACTATGGCTACACCTTC.

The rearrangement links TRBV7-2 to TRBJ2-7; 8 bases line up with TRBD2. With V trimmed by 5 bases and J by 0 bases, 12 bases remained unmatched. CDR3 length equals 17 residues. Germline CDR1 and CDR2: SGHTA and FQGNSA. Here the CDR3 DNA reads TGTGCCAGCAGCCCCAGTGGGCGCGGGGGGAACTCCTACGAGCAGTACTTC. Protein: CASSPSGRGGNSYEQYF.

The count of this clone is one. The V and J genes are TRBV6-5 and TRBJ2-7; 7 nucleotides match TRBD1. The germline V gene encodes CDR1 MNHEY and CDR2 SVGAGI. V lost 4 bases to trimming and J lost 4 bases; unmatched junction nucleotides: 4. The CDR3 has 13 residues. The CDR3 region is CASSLQGKYEQYF. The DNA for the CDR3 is TGTGCCAGCAGTTTACAGGGGAAATACGAGCAGTACTTC.

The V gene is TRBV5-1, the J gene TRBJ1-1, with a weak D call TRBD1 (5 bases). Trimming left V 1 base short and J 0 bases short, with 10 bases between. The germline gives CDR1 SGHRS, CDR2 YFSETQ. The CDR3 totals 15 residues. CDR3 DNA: TGCGCCAGCAGCTTGTTAGCGGGGGTGAACACTGAAGCTTTCTTT. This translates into CASSLLAGVNTEAFF.

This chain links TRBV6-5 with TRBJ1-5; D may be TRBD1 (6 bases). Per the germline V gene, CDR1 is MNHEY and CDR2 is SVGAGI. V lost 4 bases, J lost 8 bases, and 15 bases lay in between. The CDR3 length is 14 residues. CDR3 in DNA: TGTGCCAGCAGTTCCGAGACAGGACGGAAGCCCCAGCATTTT. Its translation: CASSSETGRKPQHF.

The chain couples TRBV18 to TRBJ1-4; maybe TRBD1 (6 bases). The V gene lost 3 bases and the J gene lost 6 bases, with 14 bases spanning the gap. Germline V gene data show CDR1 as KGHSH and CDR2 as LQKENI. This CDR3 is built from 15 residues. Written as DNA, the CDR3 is TGTGCCAGCTCACCCATCAGGGGTGGAGATGAAAAACTGTTTTTT. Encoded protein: CASSPIRGGDEKLFF.

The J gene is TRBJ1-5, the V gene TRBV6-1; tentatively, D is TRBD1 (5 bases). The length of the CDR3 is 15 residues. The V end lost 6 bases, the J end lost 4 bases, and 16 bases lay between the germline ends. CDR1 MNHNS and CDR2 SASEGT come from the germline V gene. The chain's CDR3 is CASSGTLGGNQPQHF. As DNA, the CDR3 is TGTGCCAGCAGCGGGACTTTAGGAGGGAATCAGCCCCAGCATTTT.

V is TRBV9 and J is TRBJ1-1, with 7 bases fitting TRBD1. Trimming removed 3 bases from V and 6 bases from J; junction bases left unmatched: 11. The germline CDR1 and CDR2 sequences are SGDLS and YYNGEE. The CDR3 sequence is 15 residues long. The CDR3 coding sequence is TGTGCCAGCAGCGCCCAAGACAGGGTTGTCCCTGAAGCTTTCTTT. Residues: CASSAQDRVVPEAFF.

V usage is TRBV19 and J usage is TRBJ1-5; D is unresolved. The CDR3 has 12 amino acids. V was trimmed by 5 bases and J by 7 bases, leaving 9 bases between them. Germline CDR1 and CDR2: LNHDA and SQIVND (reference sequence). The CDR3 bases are TGTGCCAGTAGTGAGGGCGCACAGCCCCAGCATTTT. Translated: CASSEGAQPQHF.

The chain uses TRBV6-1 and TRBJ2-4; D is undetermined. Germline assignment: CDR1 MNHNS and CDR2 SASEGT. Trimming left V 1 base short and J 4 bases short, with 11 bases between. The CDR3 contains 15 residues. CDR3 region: CASSEGWAEKNIQYF. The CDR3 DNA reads TGTGCCAGCAGTGAAGGGTGGGCAGAGAAAAACATTCAGTACTTC.

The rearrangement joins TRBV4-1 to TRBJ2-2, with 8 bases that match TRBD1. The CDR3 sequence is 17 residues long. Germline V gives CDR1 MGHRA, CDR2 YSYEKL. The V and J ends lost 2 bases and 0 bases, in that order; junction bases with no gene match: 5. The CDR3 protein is CASSQRTGSANTGELFF. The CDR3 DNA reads TGCGCCAGCAGCCAAAGGACAGGGTCGGCGAACACCGGGGAGCTGTTTTTT.

CDR3 sequence reads: CASSYSAGNYYGYTF. The CDR3 bases are TGTGCCAGCAGTTACTCGGCGGGCAATTACTATGGCTACACCTTC. The chain recombines TRBV6-5 with TRBJ1-2; D gene uncertain. V lost 0 bases and J lost 3, with 11 bases in between. From germline, CDR1 is MNHEY and CDR2 SVGAGI. The CDR3 extends over 15 amino acids.

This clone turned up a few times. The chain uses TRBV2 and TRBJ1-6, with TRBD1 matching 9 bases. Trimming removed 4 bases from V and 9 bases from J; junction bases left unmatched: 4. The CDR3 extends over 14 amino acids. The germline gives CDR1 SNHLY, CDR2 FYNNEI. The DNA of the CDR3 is TGTGCCAGCAGTGTCCGGACAGGGGTTTCACCCCTCCACTTT. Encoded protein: CASSVRTGVSPLHF.